This paragraph reports one T cell receptor (beta chain). The clone's antigen remains unknown. Base-call qualities are not available, and no considerably larger clone is one nucleotide away. There are 14 amino acids in the CDR3, from cysteine to phenylalanine inclusive. The retained sequence is limited to the CDR3, 42 bases, with the frame set at the first base. Based on the germline V gene, the CDR1 and CDR2 sequences are MDHEN and SYDVKM. Cut back by 3 bases and 8 bases, the V and J ends lie 11 bases apart. RNA was extracted with the RNeasy kit and roughly 0.45 to 1 ug was reverse transcribed using random hexamers. The immunoSEQ multiplex PCR assay, which covers 54 Vbeta and 13 Jbeta segments, was used to amplify TCR beta CDR3 regions. PCR amplification bias was corrected by using a synthetic template baseline for primer optimization and computational correction. The paper's data handling went like this. Reads were annotated to V, D and J genes according to IMGT and were analyzed with immunoSEQ Analyzer, with only productive sequences retained. To calculate clonality, Shannon entropy was normalized by log2 of the number of productive unique sequences and then subtracted from one. For each patient and control, public and private clones were evaluated within the 100 most prevalent clones. Susac-specific clones were defined as absent from healthy and MS cohorts, approximately 1,000 published viral clones and other ImmuneACCESS disease sequences. The public reads were reprocessed in TCRdb via fastp at Q25 and MiXCR, keeping in-frame beta chains. Every entry covers one CDR3 protein and lists the most common genes and DNA from its rows. None of the V and J calls come from the authors' own analysis; TCRdb made them. The sample table lists tens of thousands of distinct CDR3 sequences, around 93% of them with a count of one. The ten largest make up around 0.49% of the sample.

The source of the sample is a study of CD8 T cells in Susac syndrome (dated by TCRdb to the late 2010s). About the full investigation: The study used repertoire sequencing to test whether antigen drove CD8+ T cell activation and differentiation in Susac syndrome. The study compared CD8+ T cell repertoire clonality among eleven to twelve healthy donors, around 14 Susac syndrome patients and roughly 16 multiple sclerosis patients.

Peripheral blood CD8+ and CD4+ T cells from healthy donors, Susac syndrome patients and multiple sclerosis patients were profiled by high-throughput TCR beta sequencing. The multiple sclerosis controls were treatment-naive patients who had stable or active relapsing-remitting disease and met the revised McDonald criteria. Bulk CD8+ and CD4+ T cells were purified by magnetic negative isolation, whereas CD8+ TEMRA cells were enriched by FACS. Blood was collected in EDTA tubes and processed within 24 hours, with PBMCs isolated through density gradient centrifugation. PBMCs intended for TCR sequencing were cryopreserved in liquid nitrogen and thawed later in a water bath at 37 degrees C. A purity of at least 90% was achieved for sorted or isolated CD4+, CD8+ and CD8+ TEMRA cells. Study-wide conclusions, independent of this receptor: The study acknowledged that relatively few individuals were included in the TCR sequencing and HLA analysis.

The sequence is built from TRBV28 and TRBJ1-6; the D segment could be TRBD1, given 5 matching bases. Sequencing was performed on CD8+ T cells from PBMCs. This sequence originates from a human donor with multiple sclerosis. CDR3 protein: CASSFPGAHSPLHF. DNA sequence: TGTGCCAGCAGTTTTCCCGGGGCGCATTCACCCCTCCACTTT.